The clone carrying this T cell receptor (beta chain) has only a few counts. Antigen specificity is unknown. CDR1 is SEHNR, CDR2 FQNEAQ, per germline (reference sequence). V was shortened by 1 base and J by 2 bases, with 5 bases between the two germline ends. The CDR3 is 13 amino acids. Clones were read by immunoSEQ multiplex PCR, and TCRdb kept only the in-frame ones, dropping some. The sample holds about 9,300 clones, 50% to 70% seen once. The entry originates in a study of radiation and T cells in renal cell carcinoma. Treatment indicated: 15 Gy SBRT to primary tumor, nephrectomy 4 weeks later. Notes on the study in general: Pretreatment tumor biopsies were lacking, so baseline clonotypes are unknown. Compared with controls, irradiated tumors had more, larger dominant CDR3 motifs. In blood, top tumor clones expanded by 2 weeks, shrinking by 4.

V usage is TRBV7-9 and J usage is TRBJ1-2; D ambiguous. The sequences come from tumor tissue, collected from a patient whose treatment included radiotherapy and nephrectomy. The sequence came from a woman between 45 and 60 years old with renal cell carcinoma. CDR3 amino acids: CASSLGMNYGYTF. The CDR3 nucleotides read TGTGCCAGCAGCTTAGGGATGAACTATGGCTACACCTTC.